This TCR beta chain is from a study of CD8+ T cells in alopecia areata. Looking at the study overall: Severity scoring for treated patients was based on the percentage of affected scalp area. General study points: Throughout tofacitinib, many expanded lesional clones continued to persist in scalp and blood. Besides other cells, scalp samples also yield sequences of resident alphabeta T cells from normal skin. Patients shared TCRs less clearly than mice did, possibly owing to HLA.

As to treatment: oral pan-JAK inhibitor, 5-10 mg twice daily. RNA extraction and reverse transcription yielded cDNA as sequencing template. Data came from immunoSEQ multiplex PCR; TCRdb stores just in-frame clones and leaves some out. Among fewer than 350,000 clones listed, roughly 64% were seen once. Germline-derived CDR1 and CDR2 are LNHDA and SQIVND (reference sequence). The CDR3 sequence is 17 residues long. The V end lost 2 bases, the J end lost 2 bases, and 16 bases lay between the germline ends. To note about this clone: What it recognizes is unknown.

The gene calls are TRBV19 and TRBJ1-5; D may be TRBD1 (5 bases). The sequence came from a human donor with alopecia areata. The sample here was CD4+ T cells sorted from blood, taken at week 24, from a patient treated with tofacitinib. The CDR3 region has the DNA TGTGCCAGTAGTATAAGGCAAGGCAGGGACCGCAATCAGCCCCAGCATTTT. Its protein product is CASSIRQGRDRNQPQHF. Using reference TRBV19 and TRBJ1-5 for the parts outside the CDR3, the full variable domain is DGGITQSPKYLFRKEGQNVTLSCEQNLNHDAMYWYRQDPGQGLRLIYYSQIVNDFQKGDIAEGYSVSREKKESFPLTVTSAQKNPTAFYLCASSIRQGRDRNQPQHFGDGTRLSIL.